The 2 T cell receptor beta chains given below trace back to one sample, sequenced in a study of T cell responses to AZD1222 COVID-19 vaccine. TCRdb keeps only in-frame clones here, not all; method: immunoSEQ multiplex PCR. The sample lists around 130,000 clones, 80% to 95% occurring once. The sequencing here drew on peripheral blood, taken on day 0 of AZD1222 vaccination. These receptors originate from an adult in good health.

The CDR3 reads CASSFGGTNEKLFF. The CDR3 coding sequence is TGTGCCAGCAGTTTTGGTGGGACGAATGAAAAACTGTTTTTT. The chain recombines TRBV28 with TRBJ1-4, with D maybe TRBD1 (5 bases). Between the trimmed V and J ends, which lost 3 bases and 5 bases, there was a span of 10 bases. This CDR3 contains 14 residues. The germline gives CDR1 MDHEN, CDR2 SYDVKM.

The rearrangement uses TRBV4-2 and TRBJ2-7; possible D gene TRBD1, 5 bases. Trimming left V 1 base short and J 2 bases short, with 18 bases between. This CDR3 has 17 residues. Per the germline V gene, CDR1 is LGHNA and CDR2 is YNFKEQ. CDR3 sequence (DNA): TGTGCCAGCAGCCAAGGACCCCAATCAGGGCGAACCTACGAGCAGTACTTC. As protein: CASSQGPQSGRTYEQYF.